These T cell receptor beta chains were read from a single sample in a study of cytomegalovirus exposure and HLA in healthy donors. Clones were sequenced by immunoSEQ multiplex PCR, and TCRdb holds only the in-frame ones, with some missing. Recorded for this sample: approximately 210,000 clones. Input material: PBMCs. These receptors originate from a woman between 25 and 40 years old in good health and CMV-seropositive. The CDR3 runs from the conserved cysteine through the conserved F or W. D genes are given only for firm matches.

d_gene,j_gene,v_gene,CDR3nt,CDR3aa
TRBD2,TRBJ2-7,TRBV10-3,TGTGCCATCAGTGAGTCGGTTAGCGGGGGACGGACCTACGAGCAGTACTTC,CAISESVSGGRTYEQYF
TRBD1,TRBJ2-5,TRBV12-5,TGTGCTAGTGGGCCGGGACAGGGTCAAGAGACCCAGTACTTC,CASGPGQGQETQYF
TRBD2,TRBJ2-1,TRBV9,TGTGCCAGCAGAGGTAGCGGGAGCAATGAGCAGTTCTTC,CASRGSGSNEQFF
.,TRBJ2-5,TRBV5-1,TGCGCCAGCAGCTTGAAGATTCAGGGCTCAGAGACCCAGTACTTC,CASSLKIQGSETQYF
.,TRBJ1-2,TRBV28,TGTGCCAGCAGACAACAGGGAAACTATGGCTACACCTTC,CASRQQGNYGYTF
.,TRBJ2-1,TRBV9,TGTGCCAGCAGCGCCTCCTATCGGGGATCCTACAATGAGCAGTTCTTC,CASSASYRGSYNEQFF
.,TRBJ2-1,TRBV6-1,TGTGCCAGCAGTGCTACAGGGAGCTCCTACAATGAGCAGTTCTTC,CASSATGSSYNEQFF
.,TRBJ2-7,TRBV19,TGTGCCAGTAGTATAGGACCGGGTTCGGGGAGCGAGCAGTACTTC,CASSIGPGSGSEQYF
TRBD2,TRBJ2-3,TRBV7-9,TGTGCCAGCAGCTTGGGACTAGTTCCCACAGATACGCAGTATTTT,CASSLGLVPTDTQYF
TRBD1,TRBJ1-1,TRBV6-1,TGTGCCAGCAGTGCCGACAGGGGCCTTAGGAACACTGAAGCTTTCTTT,CASSADRGLRNTEAFF
.,TRBJ2-6,TRBV5-1,TGCGCCAGCAGCTTGGAGAGCCTCTCTGGGGCCAACGTCCTGACTTTC,CASSLESLSGANVLTF
.,TRBJ1-2,TRBV27,TGTGCCAGCGCTCCCAGGACTGCGTGGCGCTACACCTTC,CASAPRTAWRYTF
TRBD1,TRBJ2-7,TRBV6-5,TGTGCCAGCAGCCGGGACAGGCGATACGAGCAGTACTTC,CASSRDRRYEQYF
TRBD1,TRBJ1-2,TRBV7-7,TGTGCCAGCAGCCCTCGCCGGGACAGGGGCCTACTGAGAGTCTATGGCTACACCTTC,CASSPRRDRGLLRVYGYTF
TRBD2,TRBJ2-7,TRBV4-3,TGCGCCAGCAGCCAAGAAGGCGGGAGAACGGGCGAGCAGTACTTC,CASSQEGGRTGEQYF
TRBD2,TRBJ2-7,TRBV6-1,TGTGCCAGCAGTGCTCCTCGACTAGCGCCTCACTACGAGCAGTACTTC,CASSAPRLAPHYEQYF
.,TRBJ2-7,TRBV7-2,TGTGCCAGCAGCCCCAGCAGGGGAGGGTACGAGCAGTACTTC,CASSPSRGGYEQYF
TRBD1,TRBJ1-2,TRBV7-2,TGTGCCAGCAGCTTGGGACAGACCGCTGGGGGCTACACCTTC,CASSLGQTAGGYTF
TRBD1,TRBJ1-5,TRBV27,TGTGCCAGCAGTCGTCGGACAGGGGCGGATCAGCCCCAGCATTTT,CASSRRTGADQPQHF
.,TRBJ1-4,TRBV5-6,TGTGCCAGCAGCTTGGCGGGCAACAGGATAAAAAAACTGTTTTTT,CASSLAGNRIKKLFF
TRBD1,TRBJ2-1,TRBV6-5,TGTGCCAGCTGCACTGCCGGGACAGGGGTCAATGAGCAGTTCTTC,CASCTAGTGVNEQFF
TRBD1,TRBJ1-2,TRBV7-9,TGTGCCAGCAGCTTGGGACAGAATAACTATGGCTACACCTTC,CASSLGQNNYGYTF
TRBD2,TRBJ2-3,TRBV4-1,TGCGCCAGCAGCCTGGGACTAGCAACAGATACGCAGTATTTT,CASSLGLATDTQYF
.,TRBJ1-2,TRBV18,TGTGCCAGCTCACCACGGGATAGGACTTCCATTAGAGGCTACACCTTC,CASSPRDRTSIRGYTF
TRBD1,TRBJ1-1,TRBV5-1,TGCGCCAGCAGTCCGCCGGGACAGGGAGCGAACACTGAAGCTTTCTTT,CASSPPGQGANTEAFF
TRBD1,TRBJ1-2,TRBV5-4,TGTGCCAGCAGCCCACGACAGGGGCAGGGCTACACCTTC,CASSPRQGQGYTF
TRBD1,TRBJ1-3,TRBV10-3,TGTGCCATCAGTGATTTTCAGGGGGCGTATGGAAACACCATATATTTT,CAISDFQGAYGNTIYF
TRBD1,TRBJ2-7,TRBV5-1,TGCGCCAGCAGCTTGGGGACAGGGGCGACCTACGAGCAGTACTTC,CASSLGTGATYEQYF
TRBD1,TRBJ1-2,TRBV6-5,TGTGCCAGCAGTTACACCTCAGGGGGCGATGGCTACACCTTC,CASSYTSGGDGYTF
TRBD1,TRBJ2-5,TRBV2,TGTGCCAGCAGTTCGCAGGGGGCCAGGGGGGAGACCCAGTACTTC,CASSSQGARGETQYF
TRBD2,TRBJ2-5,TRBV7-2,TGTGCCAGCAGGTCGGGGGGGGGAGAGCAGTACTTC,CASRSGGGEQYF
.,TRBJ1-2,TRBV6-1,TGTGCCAGCAGTCTTGAGGTTCGGGGCTACACCTTC,CASSLEVRGYTF
.,TRBJ2-7,TRBV18,TGTGCCAGCTCTACGGGACACTCCTACGAGCAGTACTTC,CASSTGHSYEQYF
TRBD1,TRBJ2-5,TRBV9,TGTGCCAGCAGCGTAAGGGGACAGCACAAAGAGACCCAGTACTTC,CASSVRGQHKETQYF
.,TRBJ1-1,TRBV6-6,TGTGCCAGCAGTGCGACAGTGAACACTGAAGCTTTCTTT,CASSATVNTEAFF
TRBD1,TRBJ1-6,TRBV27,TGTGCCAGCAGTTTAGGGGCAGGGGGTAATTCACCCCTCCACTTT,CASSLGAGGNSPLHF
TRBD1,TRBJ1-3,TRBV11-1,TGTGCCAGCAGCATCGACAGGGGGGTCTCTGGAAACACCATATATTTT,CASSIDRGVSGNTIYF
TRBD2,TRBJ2-5,TRBV29-1,TGCAGCGTTACTCTCATAGCGGGAGCATCCCAGACCCAGTACTTC,CSVTLIAGASQTQYF
TRBD1,TRBJ2-5,TRBV5-1,TGCGCCAGCAGCTCCTCTCCGGGACAGGGGGCGCGGAAGACCCAGTACTTC,CASSSSPGQGARKTQYF
.,TRBJ2-7,TRBV5-8,TGTGCCAGCAGCTTGTCTCAGGGCTACGAGCAGTACTTC,CASSLSQGYEQYF
.,TRBJ1-2,TRBV28,TGTGCCAGCAGTCTTGGGGGGGGTCGAGGGTTTGCTGGCTACACCTTC,CASSLGGGRGFAGYTF
.,TRBJ2-3,TRBV7-7,TGTGCCAGCAGCCCCGTCCAACAAGATACGCAGTATTTT,CASSPVQQDTQYF
TRBD1,TRBJ2-1,TRBV5-1,TGCGCCAGCAGCGCGGACAGGGTCCGGCGGGATGAGCAGTTCTTC,CASSADRVRRDEQFF
.,TRBJ2-3,TRBV5-1,TGCGCCAGCCGATCGGGCACAGATACGCAGTATTTT,CASRSGTDTQYF
.,TRBJ1-1,TRBV7-9,TGTGCCAGCAGCTTAGATGAGGGCACTGAAGCTTTCTTT,CASSLDEGTEAFF
.,TRBJ1-4,TRBV5-1,TGCGCCAGCAGCCTCGGGGGGGGAGTTGAAAAACTGTTTTTT,CASSLGGGVEKLFF
.,TRBJ1-1,TRBV5-6,TGTGCCAGCATCCCGCGGCCCCTAACAACGGACACTGAAGCTTTCTTT,CASIPRPLTTDTEAFF
.,TRBJ1-1,TRBV15,TGTGCCACCAGACAGGAGCCAAACACTGAAGCTTTCTTT,CATRQEPNTEAFF
.,TRBJ1-1,TRBV18,TGTGCCAGCTCAGCTTCAGGGGCGGGGAACACTGAAGCTTTCTTT,CASSASGAGNTEAFF
.,TRBJ1-1,TRBV18,TGTGCCAGCTCACCTGGTGGAGTGAACACTGAAGCTTTCTTT,CASSPGGVNTEAFF
TRBD1,TRBJ2-2,TRBV29-1,TGCAGCGTTGAAACCGGGACAGGGGGTTCGGACACCGGGGAGCTGTTTTTT,CSVETGTGGSDTGELFF
.,TRBJ1-2,TRBV15,TGTGCCACCAAAAGGGGTGGCCCCGTGGAAGGCTACACCTTC,CATKRGGPVEGYTF
.,TRBJ1-1,TRBV6-1,TGTGCCAGCAGTGAAATCCCCCTCGGGAACACTGAAGCTTTCTTT,CASSEIPLGNTEAFF
TRBD1,TRBJ2-5,TRBV4-3,TGCGCCAGCAGCCAAGAATCCGGACAGGGGGCAGGGACCCAGTACTTC,CASSQESGQGAGTQYF